A selection of T cell receptor beta chains follows, all from one sample in a study of early T cells in non-severe SARS-CoV-2 infection. Via MiXCR, TCRdb re-called the 5' RACE reads, giving one row per CDR3 protein. The table lists about 83,000 distinct CDR3 sequences, roughly 13% of them singletons, with roughly 1.4% in the top ten. Sequencing was performed on whole blood. All receptors derive from an adult who was a healthcare worker with PCR-confirmed SARS-CoV-2 infection or an uninfected control (not recorded which). Each CDR3 is given with its conserved first and last residue. The D gene is left open where the match is weak. Part of the rows lack a size; the others show once, few, many or a class for expanded clones.

len	abundance	j_gene	v_gene	d_gene	CDR3aa	CDR3nt
14	many	TRBJ1-6	TRBV30	.	CAWSVVVGDSPLHF	TGTGCCTGGAGTGTAGTCGTGGGGGATTCACCCCTCCACTTT
11	.	TRBJ2-7	TRBV23-1	.	CASSPGYEQYF	TGCGCCAGCAGTCCCGGCTACGAGCAGTACTTC
14	.	TRBJ1-5	TRBV6-5	.	CATRRRPSHQPQHF	TGTGCCACCCGGAGACGCCCCTCCCATCAGCCCCAGCATTTT
16	many	TRBJ2-2	TRBV5-4	TRBD2	CASSLSAGGGTGELFF	TGTGCCAGCAGCTTGTCGGCGGGGGGCGGCACCGGGGAGCTGTTTTTT
13	many	TRBJ2-7	TRBV6-5	TRBD2	CASRRGGGNEQYF	TGTGCCAGCAGGCGGGGGGGCGGTAACGAGCAGTACTTC
16	.	TRBJ1-1	TRBV18	.	CASSPSLGGLEAEAFF	TGTGCCAGCTCACCGAGTTTGGGGGGGCTCGAGGCTGAAGCTTTCTTT
14	once	TRBJ1-1	TRBV20-1	.	CSARVWGGPSEAFF	TGCAGTGCTAGAGTTTGGGGGGGACCCTCTGAAGCTTTCTTT
14	few	TRBJ1-1	TRBV18	.	CASSPGGVATEAFF	TGTGCCAGCTCACCCGGGGGGGTGGCCACTGAAGCTTTCTTT
11	many	TRBJ2-5	TRBV18	.	CASSPQETQYF	TGTGCCAGCTCACCACAGGAGACCCAGTACTTC
17	.	TRBJ2-2	TRBV29-1	TRBD1	CSVGPDRTGGNTGELFF	TGCAGCGTTGGACCCGATCGGACAGGGGGAAACACCGGGGAGCTGTTTTTT
15	many	TRBJ2-5	TRBV7-8	TRBD1	CASSSGQGSWETQYF	TGTGCCAGCAGCTCGGGACAGGGGAGTTGGGAGACCCAGTACTTC
15	few	TRBJ2-2	TRBV5-6	.	CASSLVALGTGELFF	TGTGCCAGCAGCTTGGTGGCATTGGGTACCGGGGAGCTGTTTTTT
12	many	TRBJ1-1	TRBV20-1	TRBD1	CRADRVDTEAFF	TGCAGAGCTGACAGGGTGGACACTGAAGCTTTCTTT
13	.	TRBJ2-1	TRBV2	.	CASREDEDNEQLF	TGTGCCAGCAGGGAAGACGAGGACAATGAGCAGCTCTTC
15	few	TRBJ2-6	TRBV6-6	.	CASSYAGSGANVLTF	TGTGCCAGCAGTTATGCAGGTTCTGGGGCCAACGTCCTGACTTTC
15	few	TRBJ2-5	TRBV3-1	.	CASSQAKGAQETQYF	TGTGCCAGCAGCCAAGCTAAAGGGGCCCAAGAGACCCAGTACTTC
14	many	TRBJ1-2	TRBV5-6	.	CASSLVTERYGYTF	TGTGCCAGCAGCTTGGTAACAGAACGTTATGGCTACACCTTC
12	.	TRBJ1-1	TRBV5-1	.	CASSPVGTEAFF	TGCGCCAGCAGCCCGGTTGGAACTGAAGCTTTCTTT
15	many	TRBJ1-6	TRBV7-8	.	CASSVGVGYNSPLHF	TGTGCCAGCAGCGTGGGTGTGGGCTATAATTCACCCCTCCACTTT
13	.	TRBJ2-2	TRBV5-1	.	CASSFRGDGELFF	TGCGCCAGCAGCTTCCGGGGAGATGGGGAGCTGTTTTTT
11	.	TRBJ1-1	TRBV11-1	.	CASSSYTEAFF	TGTGCCAGCAGCTCATACACTGAAGCTTTCTTT
15	once	TRBJ2-7	TRBV6-5	.	CASRYSASGGYEQYF	TGTGCCAGCAGGTACTCAGCTAGTGGCGGCTACGAGCAGTACTTC
16	many	TRBJ2-1	TRBV11-2	TRBD2	CATTDLAGRSYNEQFF	TGTGCCACCACTGACCTAGCGGGGAGGTCCTACAATGAGCAGTTCTTC
17	many	TRBJ1-2	TRBV19	.	CASSLSRAQGIIYGYTF	TGTGCCAGTAGTCTCTCGAGGGCGCAGGGCATCATATATGGCTACACCTTC
18	many	TRBJ1-3	TRBV9	TRBD1	CASSVEGTVSYSGNTIYF	TGTGCCAGCAGCGTAGAGGGGACAGTAAGTTACTCTGGAAACACCATATATTTT
15	many	TRBJ2-5	TRBV3-1	.	CASSQGGFGQETQYF	TGTGCCAGCAGCCAAGGGGGGTTTGGCCAAGAGACCCAGTACTTC
16	many	TRBJ1-5	TRBV28	TRBD1	CASSPRDRGRGQPQHF	TGTGCCAGCAGTCCCCGGGACAGGGGGCGAGGTCAGCCCCAGCATTTT
18	.	TRBJ2-3	TRBV7-2	TRBD2	CASSLALAGDGSTDTQYF	TGTGCCAGCAGCTTAGCGTTAGCGGGGGACGGCTCCACAGATACGCAGTATTTT
16	.	TRBJ1-6	TRBV3-1	TRBD1	CASSQVTRGQGSPLHF	TGTGCCAGCAGCCAAGTCACTAGGGGGCAGGGATCACCCCTCCACTTT
14	many	TRBJ1-2	TRBV7-2	.	CASRLQTGRYGYTF	TGTGCCAGCCGCCTCCAAACAGGGCGATATGGCTACACCTTC
15	few	TRBJ1-2	TRBV12-3/TRBV12-4	TRBD1	CASSRTSGQGYGYTF	TGTGCCAGCAGCCGTACATCCGGACAGGGGTATGGCTACACCTTC
14	many	TRBJ2-2	TRBV30	.	CAWSRTLNTGELFF	TGTGCCTGGAGCCGGACGTTGAACACCGGGGAGCTGTTTTTT
13	.	TRBJ1-5	TRBV7-2	.	CASSLVGNQPQHF	TGTGCCAGCAGCTTGGTTGGGAATCAGCCCCAGCATTTT
14	once	TRBJ2-1	TRBV30	TRBD2	CVWRSGIPYNEQFF	TGTGTCTGGAGGAGCGGGATACCCTACAATGAGCAGTTCTTC
14	many	TRBJ2-3	TRBV5-1	.	CASSLVGRTDTQYF	TGCGCCAGCAGCTTGGTGGGTCGCACAGATACGCAGTATTTT
14	.	TRBJ2-7	TRBV20-1	.	CSARNPGVSEDQYF	TGCAGTGCTAGAAACCCGGGGGTTAGCGAGGACCAGTACTTC
12	.	TRBJ2-7	TRBV20-1	TRBD1	CSATGQSYEQYF	TGCAGTGCGACGGGACAGAGCTACGAGCAGTACTTC
19	few	TRBJ2-3	TRBV3-1	.	CASSQDTGEASHNTDTQYF	TGTGCCAGCAGCCAAGATACAGGGGAGGCTTCCCACAACACAGATACGCAGTATTTT
18	.	TRBJ2-5	TRBV3-1	TRBD2	CASSLRGTSGGAEETQYF	TGTGCCAGCAGCCTACGCGGAACTAGCGGGGGGGCCGAAGAGACCCAGTACTTC
17	.	TRBJ2-5	TRBV12-3/TRBV12-4	TRBD2	CASSLGLAGVGQETQYF	TGTGCCAGCAGTTTAGGACTAGCGGGGGTGGGGCAAGAGACCCAGTACTTC